This T cell receptor beta chain was sequenced during a study of breast tumors, draining lymph nodes, adjacent tissues. MiXCR, run by TCRdb on the multiplex PCR reads, gives a single entry per CDR3 protein. This table holds approximately 250,000 distinct CDR3 sequences, around 35% found once. Per the germline V gene, CDR1 is SGDLS and CDR2 is YYNGEE. The CDR3 is made up of 14 amino acids. Trimming stripped 4 bases from V and 3 bases from J, with 11 bases between. This clonotype came up many times. The lymph nodes were axillary draining lymph nodes from breast cancer patients. This sequence joins TRBV9 and TRBJ1-5; TRBD1 is a possible D gene (6 bases). The clonotype originates from a female donor with breast cancer. Some clones in this sample may be carry-over from other donors' samples. Input material: axillary lymph node tissue. The CDR3 sequence: CASSPRDTNQPQHF. Written as DNA, the CDR3 is TGTGCCAGCAGCCCCCGGGACACCAATCAGCCCCAGCATTTT.